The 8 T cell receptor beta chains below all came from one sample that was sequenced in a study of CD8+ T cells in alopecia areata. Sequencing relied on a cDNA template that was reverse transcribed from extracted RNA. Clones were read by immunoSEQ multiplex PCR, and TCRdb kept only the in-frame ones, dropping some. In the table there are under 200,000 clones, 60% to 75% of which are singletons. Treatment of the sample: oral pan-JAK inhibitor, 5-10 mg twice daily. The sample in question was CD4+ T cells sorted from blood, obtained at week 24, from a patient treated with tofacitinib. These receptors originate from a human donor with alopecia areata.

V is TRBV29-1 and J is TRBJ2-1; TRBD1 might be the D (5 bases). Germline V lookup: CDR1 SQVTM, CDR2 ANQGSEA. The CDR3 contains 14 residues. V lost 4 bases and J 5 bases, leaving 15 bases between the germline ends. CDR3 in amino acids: CSVAPDNWDNEQFF. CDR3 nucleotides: TGCAGCGTTGCACCGGACAATTGGGACAATGAGCAGTTCTTC.

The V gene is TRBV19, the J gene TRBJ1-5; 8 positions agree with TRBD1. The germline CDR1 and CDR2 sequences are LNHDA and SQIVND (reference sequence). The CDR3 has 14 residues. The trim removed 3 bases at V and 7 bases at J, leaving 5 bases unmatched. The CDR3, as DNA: TGTGCCAGTAGTATTGGACAGGGAAGACAGCCCCAGCATTTT. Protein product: CASSIGQGRQPQHF.

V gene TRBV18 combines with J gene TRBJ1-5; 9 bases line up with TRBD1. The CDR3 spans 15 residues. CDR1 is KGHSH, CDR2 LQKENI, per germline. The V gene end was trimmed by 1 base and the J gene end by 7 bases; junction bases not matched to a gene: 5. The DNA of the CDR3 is TGTGCCAGCTCACCACGAGGACAGGGGTGGCAGCCCCAGCATTTT. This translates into CASSPRGQGWQPQHF.

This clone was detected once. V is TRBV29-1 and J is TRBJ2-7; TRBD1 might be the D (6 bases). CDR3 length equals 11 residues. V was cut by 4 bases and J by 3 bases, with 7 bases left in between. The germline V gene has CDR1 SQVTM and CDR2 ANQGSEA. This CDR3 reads CSVADSYEQYF. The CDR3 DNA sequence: TGCAGCGTTGCGGACAGCTACGAGCAGTACTTC.

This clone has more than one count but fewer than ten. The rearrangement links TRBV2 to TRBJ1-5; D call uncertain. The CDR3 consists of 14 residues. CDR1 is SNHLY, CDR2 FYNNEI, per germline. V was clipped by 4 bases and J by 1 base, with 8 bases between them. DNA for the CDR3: TGTGCCAGCAGTGCAAGGGTGAGCAATCAGCCCCAGCATTTT. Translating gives CASSARVSNQPQHF.

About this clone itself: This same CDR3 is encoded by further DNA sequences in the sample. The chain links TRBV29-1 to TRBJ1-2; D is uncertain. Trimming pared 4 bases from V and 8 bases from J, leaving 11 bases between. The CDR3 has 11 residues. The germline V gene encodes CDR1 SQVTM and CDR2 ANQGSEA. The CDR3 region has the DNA TGCAGCGTTGGAGGGTCCGGGGGCTACACCTTC. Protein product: CSVGGSGGYTF.

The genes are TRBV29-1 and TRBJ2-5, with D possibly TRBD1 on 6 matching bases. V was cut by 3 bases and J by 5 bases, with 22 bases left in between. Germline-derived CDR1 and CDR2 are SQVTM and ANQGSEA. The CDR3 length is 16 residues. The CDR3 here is CSVDAPGTLFGETQYF. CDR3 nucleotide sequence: TGCAGCGTTGATGCCCCCGGGACACTTTTCGGGGAGACCCAGTACTTC.

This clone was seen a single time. CDR3 sequence: CAWSTGGPTEKLFF. CDR3 nucleotides: TGTGCCTGGAGTACTGGGGGGCCTACGGAAAAACTGTTTTTT. The chain uses TRBV30 and TRBJ1-4, with D possibly TRBD1 on 6 matching bases. Looked up from germline, CDR1 is GTSNPN and CDR2 is SVGIG (reference sequence). CDR3 length: 14 amino acids. The germline V and J ends were trimmed by 2 bases and 8 bases, with 15 bases remaining between them.